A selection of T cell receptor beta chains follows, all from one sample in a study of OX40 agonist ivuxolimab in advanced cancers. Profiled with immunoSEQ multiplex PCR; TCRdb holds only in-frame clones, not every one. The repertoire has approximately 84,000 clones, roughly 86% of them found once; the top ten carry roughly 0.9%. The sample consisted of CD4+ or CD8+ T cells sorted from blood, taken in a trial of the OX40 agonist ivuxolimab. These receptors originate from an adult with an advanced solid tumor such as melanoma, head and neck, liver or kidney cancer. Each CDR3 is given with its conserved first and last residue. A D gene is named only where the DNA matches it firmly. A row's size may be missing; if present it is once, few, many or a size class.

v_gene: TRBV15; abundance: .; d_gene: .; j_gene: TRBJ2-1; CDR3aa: CATSRTRIKTDTLYNEQFF; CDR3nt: TGTGCCACCAGCAGAACGCGGATAAAGACTGATACACTATACAATGAGCAGTTCTTC
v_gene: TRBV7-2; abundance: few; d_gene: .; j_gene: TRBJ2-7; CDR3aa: CASSFLAAYEQYF; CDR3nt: TGTGCCAGCAGCTTTTTAGCAGCATACGAGCAGTACTTC
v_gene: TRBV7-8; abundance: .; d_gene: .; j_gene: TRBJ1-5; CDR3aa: CASSPSGGTANQPQHF; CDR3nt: TGTGCCAGCAGCCCGAGCGGGGGGACGGCGAATCAGCCCCAGCATTTT
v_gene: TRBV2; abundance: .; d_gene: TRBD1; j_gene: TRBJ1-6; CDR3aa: CASTPGQGNSPLHF; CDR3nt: TGTGCCAGCACCCCGGGACAGGGGAATTCACCCCTCCACTTT
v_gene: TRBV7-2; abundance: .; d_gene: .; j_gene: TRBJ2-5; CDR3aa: CASSSQETQYF; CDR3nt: TGTGCCAGCAGCTCCCAAGAGACCCAGTACTTC
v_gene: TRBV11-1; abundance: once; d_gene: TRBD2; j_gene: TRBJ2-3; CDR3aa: CASSPRGDPTDTQYF; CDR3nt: TGTGCCAGCAGTCCCCGGGGGGACCCCACAGATACGCAGTATTTT
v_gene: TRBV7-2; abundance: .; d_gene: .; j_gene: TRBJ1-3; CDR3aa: CASSLVPRATGNTIYF; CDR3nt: TGTGCCAGCAGCTTAGTCCCCCGGGCGACTGGAAACACCATATATTTT
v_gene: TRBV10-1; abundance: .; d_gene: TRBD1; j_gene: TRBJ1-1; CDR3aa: CASSESGQGRDTEAFF; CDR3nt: TGCGCCAGCAGTGAGTCGGGACAGGGGAGGGACACTGAAGCTTTCTTT
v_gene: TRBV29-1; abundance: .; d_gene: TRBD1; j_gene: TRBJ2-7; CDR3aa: CSLLTGDHEQYF; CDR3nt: TGCAGCCTACTGACAGGGGACCACGAGCAGTACTTC
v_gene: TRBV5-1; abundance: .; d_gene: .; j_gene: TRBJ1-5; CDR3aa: CASSFGGVEEPQHF; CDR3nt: TGCGCCAGCAGCTTTGGAGGGGTCGAGGAGCCCCAGCATTTT
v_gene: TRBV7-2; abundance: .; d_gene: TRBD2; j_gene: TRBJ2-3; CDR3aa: CASSFQTSGATDTQYF; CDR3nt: TGTGCCAGCAGCTTCCAGACTAGCGGGGCCACAGATACGCAGTATTTT
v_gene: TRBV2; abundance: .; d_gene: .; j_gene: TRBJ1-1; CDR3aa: CASSLGGLRGTEAFF; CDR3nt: TGTGCCAGCAGCTTAGGAGGGCTGAGAGGGACTGAAGCTTTCTTT
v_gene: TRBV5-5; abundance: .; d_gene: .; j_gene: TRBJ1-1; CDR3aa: CASSDWTGNTEAFF; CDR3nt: TGTGCCAGCAGTGACTGGACGGGGAACACTGAAGCTTTCTTT
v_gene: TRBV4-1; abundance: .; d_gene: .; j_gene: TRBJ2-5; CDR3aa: CASSQAPSETQYF; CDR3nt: TGCGCCAGCAGCCAAGCTCCCTCTGAGACCCAGTACTTC
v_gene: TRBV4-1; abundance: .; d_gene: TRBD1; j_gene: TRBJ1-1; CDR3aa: CASSPTWGRDRGNTEAFF; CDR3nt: TGCGCCAGCAGCCCAACATGGGGAAGGGACAGGGGGAACACTGAAGCTTTCTTT
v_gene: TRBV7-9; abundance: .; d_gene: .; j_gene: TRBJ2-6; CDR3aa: CASSLPPGGNGANVLTF; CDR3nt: TGTGCCAGCAGCCTCCCCCCCGGGGGAAATGGGGCCAACGTCCTGACTTTC
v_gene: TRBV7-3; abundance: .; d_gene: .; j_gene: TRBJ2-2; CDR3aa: CASSPNRQVGTGELFF; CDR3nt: TGTGCCAGCAGCCCTAACCGACAGGTTGGAACCGGGGAGCTGTTTTTT
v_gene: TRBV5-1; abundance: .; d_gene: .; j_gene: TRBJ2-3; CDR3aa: CASSLGASQVTDTQYF; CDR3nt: TGCGCCAGCAGCTTGGGGGCTAGCCAAGTCACAGATACGCAGTATTTT